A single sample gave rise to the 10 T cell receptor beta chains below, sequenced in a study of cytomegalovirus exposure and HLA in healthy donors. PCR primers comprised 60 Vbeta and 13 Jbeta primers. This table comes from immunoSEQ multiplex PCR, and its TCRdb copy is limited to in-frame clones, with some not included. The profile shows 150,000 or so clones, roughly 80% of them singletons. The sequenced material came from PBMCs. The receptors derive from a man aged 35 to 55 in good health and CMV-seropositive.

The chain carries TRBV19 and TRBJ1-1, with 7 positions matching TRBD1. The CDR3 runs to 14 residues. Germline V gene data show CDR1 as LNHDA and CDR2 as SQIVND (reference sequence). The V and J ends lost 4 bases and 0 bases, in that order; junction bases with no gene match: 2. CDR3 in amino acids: CASSTDRLNTEAFF. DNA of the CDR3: TGTGCCAGTAGTACGGACAGGCTGAACACTGAAGCTTTCTTT. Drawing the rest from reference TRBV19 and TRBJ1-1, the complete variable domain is DGGITQSPKYLFRKEGQNVTLSCEQNLNHDAMYWYRQDPGQGLRLIYYSQIVNDFQKGDIAEGYSVSREKKESFPLTVTSAQKNPTAFYLCASSTDRLNTEAFFGQGTRLTVV.

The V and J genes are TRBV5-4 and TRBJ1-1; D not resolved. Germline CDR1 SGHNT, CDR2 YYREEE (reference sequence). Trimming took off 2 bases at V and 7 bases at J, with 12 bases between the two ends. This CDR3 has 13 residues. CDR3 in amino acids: CASSFGGPDEAFF. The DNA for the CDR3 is TGTGCCAGCAGCTTCGGAGGTCCCGATGAAGCTTTCTTT.

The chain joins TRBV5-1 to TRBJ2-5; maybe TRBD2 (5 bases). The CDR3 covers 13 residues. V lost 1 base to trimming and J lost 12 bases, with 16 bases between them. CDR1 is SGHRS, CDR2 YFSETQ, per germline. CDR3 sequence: CASSLPSERREYF. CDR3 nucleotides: TGCGCCAGCAGCTTGCCTTCGGAAAGGCGGGAGTACTTC.

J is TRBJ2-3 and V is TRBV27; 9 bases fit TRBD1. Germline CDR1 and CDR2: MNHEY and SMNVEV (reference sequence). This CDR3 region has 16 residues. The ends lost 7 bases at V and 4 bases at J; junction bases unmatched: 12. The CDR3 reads CASIKSPGQGSDTQYF. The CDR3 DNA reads TGTGCCAGCATCAAATCACCGGGACAGGGATCAGATACGCAGTATTTT.

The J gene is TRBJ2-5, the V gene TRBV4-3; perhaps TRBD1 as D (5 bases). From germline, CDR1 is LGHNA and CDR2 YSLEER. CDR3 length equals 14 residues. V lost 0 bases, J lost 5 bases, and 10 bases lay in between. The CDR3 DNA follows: TGCGCCAGCAGCCAAGACAGGGCCAGGGAGACCCAGTACTTC. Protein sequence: CASSQDRARETQYF.

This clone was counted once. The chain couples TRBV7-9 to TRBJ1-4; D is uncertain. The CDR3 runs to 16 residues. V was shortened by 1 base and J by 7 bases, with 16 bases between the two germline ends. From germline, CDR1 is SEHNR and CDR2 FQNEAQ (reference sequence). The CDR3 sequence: CASSLGSGYEGEKLFF. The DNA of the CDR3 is TGTGCCAGCAGCTTAGGGTCGGGGTACGAGGGTGAAAAACTGTTTTTT.

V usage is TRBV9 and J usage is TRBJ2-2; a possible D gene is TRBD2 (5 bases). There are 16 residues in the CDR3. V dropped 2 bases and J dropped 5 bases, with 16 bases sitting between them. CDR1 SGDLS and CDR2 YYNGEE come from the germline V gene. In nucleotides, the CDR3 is TGTGCCAGCAGCGTCAATAGCGCCCCGGGGACCGGGGAGCTGTTTTTT. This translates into CASSVNSAPGTGELFF.

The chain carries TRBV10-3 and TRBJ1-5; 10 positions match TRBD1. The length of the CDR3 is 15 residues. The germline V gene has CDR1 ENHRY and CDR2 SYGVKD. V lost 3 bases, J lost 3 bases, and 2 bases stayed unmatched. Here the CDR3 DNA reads TGTGCCATCAGTGAAGGGACAGGGGTCAATCAGCCCCAGCATTTT. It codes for CAISEGTGVNQPQHF.

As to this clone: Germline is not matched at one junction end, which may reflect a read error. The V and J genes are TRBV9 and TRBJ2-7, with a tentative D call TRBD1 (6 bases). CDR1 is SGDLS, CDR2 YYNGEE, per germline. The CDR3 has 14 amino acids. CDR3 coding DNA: TGTGCCAGCAGCGTAGAGGGGGATTCCTACGAGCAGTGCTTC. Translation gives CASSVEGDSYEQCF.

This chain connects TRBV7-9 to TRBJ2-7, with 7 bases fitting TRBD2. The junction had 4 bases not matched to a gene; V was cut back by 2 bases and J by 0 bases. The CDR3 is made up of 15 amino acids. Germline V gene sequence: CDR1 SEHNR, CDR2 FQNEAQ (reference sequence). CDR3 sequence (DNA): TGTGCCAGCAGCTTAAGGGCGGGAGCCTCCTACGAGCAGTACTTC. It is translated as CASSLRAGASYEQYF.